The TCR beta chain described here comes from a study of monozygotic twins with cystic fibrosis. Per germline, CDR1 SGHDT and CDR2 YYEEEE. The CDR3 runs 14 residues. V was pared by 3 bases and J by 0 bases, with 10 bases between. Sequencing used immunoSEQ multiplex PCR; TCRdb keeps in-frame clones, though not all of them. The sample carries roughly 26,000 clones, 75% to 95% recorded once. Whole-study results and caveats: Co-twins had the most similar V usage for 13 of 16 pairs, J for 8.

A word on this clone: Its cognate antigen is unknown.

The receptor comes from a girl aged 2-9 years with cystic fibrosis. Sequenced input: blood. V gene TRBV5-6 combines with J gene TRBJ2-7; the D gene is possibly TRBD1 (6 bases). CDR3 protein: CASSSDSHSYEQYF. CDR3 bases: TGTGCCAGCAGCTCGGACAGCCACTCCTACGAGCAGTACTTC.